Reported below is one T cell receptor beta chain. The table lists this clone with a few counts. Which antigen it targets is not known. The input lacks base qualities; no much larger clone sits a single base away. These data belong to a study of blood T cell repertoires in COVID-19 (dated by TCRdb to 2019 to 2021). The study in broad terms: Samples covering the acute and convalescent phases of COVID-19 were provided by collaborators in the United States, Italy and Spain. The material from the prospective study consisted of cDNA or gDNA derived from T cells, B-cell-depleted T cells, or PBMCs. The dataset comprised deeply sampled blood TCRbeta repertoires from subjects exposed to, actively infected with, or recovered from COVID-19. The repertoires were made available in a free public database intended to serve as a resource for research on the immune response to SARS-CoV-2. Samples came from the ongoing ImmuneRACE study (first 160 participants) plus 1,254 subjects from 6 global collaborators. Nearly every sample came with metadata listing a de-identified subject ID, COVID-19 status, age in years and sex. HLA class I and class II types, where available, came from metadata supplied by the sample provider rather than from assay-based typing.

The full study reports these points: Clinical and demographic metadata were provided uncurated, with the amount varying by source and participant.

The CDR3 covers 14 residues, taking in both the cysteine and the phenylalanine. The kept DNA is CDR3 alone, 42 bases in frame from the first base. The germline V gene (reference sequence) provides CDR1 MNHEY and CDR2 SMNVEV. Trimming takes 3 bases off V and 8 bases off J; junction bases not matched to a gene: 6. TCRbeta CDR3 regions were amplified from genomic DNA using the immunoSEQ Assay, a bias-controlled multiplex PCR. The authors' analysis ran thus. Nucleated cell counts per sample were estimated from amplification of reference gene primers within the assay. Sequence reads were collapsed and filtered to measure the absolute abundance of every unique TCRbeta CDR3 rearrangement. For each sample, productive Simpson clonality was calculated as the square root of Simpson's diversity index over productive rearrangements. The source is immuneACCESS, and TCRdb retained only in-frame sequences with V and J called. Part of the clones is not carried over; for the studies checked, unresolved V genes explain less than half of this, and the remainder is unexplained. V and J calls and clone size are those listed in that table; D and trimming were worked out from the DNA. In all, the sample holds 150,000 to 200,000 clones, and over 80% of those were seen once. About 4.8% of the sample lies in the top ten.

At one collaborating source in Seattle, patients were enrolled during active infection and were followed longitudinally through the course of disease. The collaborating institutions used their own protocols to collect whole blood in K2EDTA tubes. Collaborator samples were shipped for TCRbeta analysis as frozen whole blood, isolated PBMCs, or DNA extracted from either sample type. Material: peripheral blood. The rearrangement joined TRBV27 to TRBJ2-1, with 8 bases aligning to TRBD2. This receptor was obtained from a man aged 25 to 40 with COVID-19, enrolled during active disease. The CDR3 sequence is CASSFRSGTDEQFF. The DNA is TGTGCCAGCAGTTTCCGTAGCGGGACCGATGAGCAGTTCTTC.